This T cell receptor (beta chain) was observed in a study of OX40 agonist ivuxolimab in advanced cancers. Study overall: Ivuxolimab, an agonist antibody against OX40 (CD134), was given to patients. Study-level points and caveats: Determination of antigen specificity was not performed for the expanded peripheral T cells. Among the lowest peripheral clonal expansion occurred in 0.1-3.0 mg/kg partial responders.

V was trimmed by 6 bases and J by 4 bases, leaving 1 base between them. This CDR3 is 10 amino acids long. Germline values: CDR1 MGHDK, CDR2 SYGVNS. Libraries were prepared by immunoSEQ multiplex PCR; TCRdb keeps only in-frame clonotypes and omits some of them. The profile shows some 70,000 clones, almost 90% of them singletons. The timepoints at which blood was sampled were baseline, cycle 4 day 1, and cycle 7 day 1. To note about this clone: Antigen specificity is unknown.

The rearrangement uses TRBV25-1 and TRBJ2-1; D remains ambiguous. This specimen was CD4+ or CD8+ T cells sorted from blood, taken in a trial of the OX40 agonist ivuxolimab. The receptor was derived from an adult with an advanced solid tumor such as melanoma, head and neck, liver or kidney cancer. The CDR3 spells CASRYNEQFF. CDR3 nucleotide sequence: TGTGCCAGCAGATACAATGAGCAGTTCTTC.